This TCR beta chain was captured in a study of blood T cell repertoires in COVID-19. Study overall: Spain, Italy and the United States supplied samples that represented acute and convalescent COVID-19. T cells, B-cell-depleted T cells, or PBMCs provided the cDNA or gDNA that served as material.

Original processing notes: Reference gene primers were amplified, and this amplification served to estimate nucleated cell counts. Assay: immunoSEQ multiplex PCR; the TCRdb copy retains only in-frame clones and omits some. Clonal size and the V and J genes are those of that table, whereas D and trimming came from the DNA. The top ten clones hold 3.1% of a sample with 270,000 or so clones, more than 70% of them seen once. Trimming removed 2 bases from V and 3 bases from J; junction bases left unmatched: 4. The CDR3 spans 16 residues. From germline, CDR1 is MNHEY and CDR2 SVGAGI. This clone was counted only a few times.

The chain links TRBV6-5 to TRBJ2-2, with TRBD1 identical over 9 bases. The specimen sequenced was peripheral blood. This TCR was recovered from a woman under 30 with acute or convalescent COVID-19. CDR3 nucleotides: TGTGCCAGCAGTTACGTGACAGGGGGAGACACCGGGGAGCTGTTTTTT. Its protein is CASSYVTGGDTGELFF.